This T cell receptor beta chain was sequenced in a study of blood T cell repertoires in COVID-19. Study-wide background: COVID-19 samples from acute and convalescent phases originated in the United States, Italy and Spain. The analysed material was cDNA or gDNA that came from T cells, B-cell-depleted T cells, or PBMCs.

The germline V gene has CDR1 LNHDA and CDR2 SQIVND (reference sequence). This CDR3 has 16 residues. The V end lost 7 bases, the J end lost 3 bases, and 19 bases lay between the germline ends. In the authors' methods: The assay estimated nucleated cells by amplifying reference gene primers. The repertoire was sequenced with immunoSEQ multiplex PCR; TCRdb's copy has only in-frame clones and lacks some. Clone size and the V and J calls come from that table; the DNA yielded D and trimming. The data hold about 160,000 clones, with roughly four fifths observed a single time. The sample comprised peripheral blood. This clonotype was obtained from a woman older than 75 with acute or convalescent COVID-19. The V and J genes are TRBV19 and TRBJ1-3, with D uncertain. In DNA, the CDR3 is TGTGCCAGTATTCCCCTCGCGGGCGGGGATGGAAACACCATATATTTT. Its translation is CASIPLAGGDGNTIYF.